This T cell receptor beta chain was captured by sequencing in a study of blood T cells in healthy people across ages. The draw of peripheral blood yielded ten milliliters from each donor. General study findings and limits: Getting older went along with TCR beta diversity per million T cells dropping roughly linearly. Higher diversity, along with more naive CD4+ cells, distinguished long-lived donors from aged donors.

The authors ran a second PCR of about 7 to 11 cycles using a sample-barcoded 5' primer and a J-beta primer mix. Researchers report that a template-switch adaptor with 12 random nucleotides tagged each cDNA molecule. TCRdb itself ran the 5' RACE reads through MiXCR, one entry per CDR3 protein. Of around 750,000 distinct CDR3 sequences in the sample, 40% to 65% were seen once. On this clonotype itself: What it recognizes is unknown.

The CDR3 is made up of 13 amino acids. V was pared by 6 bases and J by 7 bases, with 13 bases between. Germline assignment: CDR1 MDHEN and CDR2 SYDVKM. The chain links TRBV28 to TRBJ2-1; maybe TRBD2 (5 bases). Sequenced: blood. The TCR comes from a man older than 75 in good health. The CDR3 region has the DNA TGTGCCAGCAGGGGCCGGGGTGCGAATGAGCAGTTCTTC. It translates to CASRGRGANEQFF.